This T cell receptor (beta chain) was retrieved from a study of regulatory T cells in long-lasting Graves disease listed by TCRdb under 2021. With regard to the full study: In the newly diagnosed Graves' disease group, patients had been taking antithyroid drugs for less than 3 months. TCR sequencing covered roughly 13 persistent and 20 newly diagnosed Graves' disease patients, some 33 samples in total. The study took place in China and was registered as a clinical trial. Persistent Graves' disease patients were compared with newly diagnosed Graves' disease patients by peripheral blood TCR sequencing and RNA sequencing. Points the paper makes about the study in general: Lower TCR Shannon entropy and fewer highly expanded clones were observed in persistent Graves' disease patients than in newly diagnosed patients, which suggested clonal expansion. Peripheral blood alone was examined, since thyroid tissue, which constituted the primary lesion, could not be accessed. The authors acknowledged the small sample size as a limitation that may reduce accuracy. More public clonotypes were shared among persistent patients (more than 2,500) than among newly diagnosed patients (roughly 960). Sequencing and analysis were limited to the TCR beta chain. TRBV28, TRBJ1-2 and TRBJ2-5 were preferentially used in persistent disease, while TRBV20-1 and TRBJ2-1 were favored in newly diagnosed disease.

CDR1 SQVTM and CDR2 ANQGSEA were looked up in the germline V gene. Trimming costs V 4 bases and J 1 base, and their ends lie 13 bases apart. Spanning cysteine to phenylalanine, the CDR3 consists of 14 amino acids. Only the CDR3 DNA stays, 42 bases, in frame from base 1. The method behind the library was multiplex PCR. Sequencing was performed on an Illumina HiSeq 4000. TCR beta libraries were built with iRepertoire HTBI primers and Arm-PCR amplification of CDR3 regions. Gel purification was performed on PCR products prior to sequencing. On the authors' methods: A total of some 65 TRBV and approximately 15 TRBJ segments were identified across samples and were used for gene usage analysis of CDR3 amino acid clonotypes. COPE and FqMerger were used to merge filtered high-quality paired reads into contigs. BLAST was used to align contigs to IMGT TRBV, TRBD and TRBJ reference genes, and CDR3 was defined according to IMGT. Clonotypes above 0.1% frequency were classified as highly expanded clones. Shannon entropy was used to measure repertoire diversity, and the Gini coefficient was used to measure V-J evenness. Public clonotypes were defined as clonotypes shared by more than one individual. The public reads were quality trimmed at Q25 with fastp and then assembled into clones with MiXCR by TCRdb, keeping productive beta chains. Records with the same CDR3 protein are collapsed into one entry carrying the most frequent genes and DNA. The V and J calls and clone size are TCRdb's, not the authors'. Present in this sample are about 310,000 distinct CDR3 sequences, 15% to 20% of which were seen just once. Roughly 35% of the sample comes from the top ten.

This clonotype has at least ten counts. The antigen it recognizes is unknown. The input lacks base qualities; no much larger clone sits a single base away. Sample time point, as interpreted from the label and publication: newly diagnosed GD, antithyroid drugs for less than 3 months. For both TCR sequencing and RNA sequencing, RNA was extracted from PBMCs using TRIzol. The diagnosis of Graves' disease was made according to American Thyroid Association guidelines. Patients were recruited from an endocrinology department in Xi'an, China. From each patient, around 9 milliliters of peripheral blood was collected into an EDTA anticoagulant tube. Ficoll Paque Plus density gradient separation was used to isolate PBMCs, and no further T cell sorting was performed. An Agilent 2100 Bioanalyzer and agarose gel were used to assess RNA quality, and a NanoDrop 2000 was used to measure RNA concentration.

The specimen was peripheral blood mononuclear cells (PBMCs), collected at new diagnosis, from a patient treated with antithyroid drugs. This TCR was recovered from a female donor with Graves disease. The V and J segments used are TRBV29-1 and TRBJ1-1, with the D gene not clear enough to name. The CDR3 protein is CSVGSPTRNTEAFF. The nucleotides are TGCAGCGTTGGGTCGCCTACTAGGAACACTGAAGCTTTCTTT. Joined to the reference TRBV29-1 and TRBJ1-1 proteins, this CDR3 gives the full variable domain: SAVISQKPSRDICQRGTSLTIQCQVDSQVTMMFWYRQQPGQSLTLIATANQGSEATYESGFVIDKFPISRPNLTFSTLTVSNMSPEDSSIYLCSVGSPTRNTEAFFGQGTRLTVV.